These T cell receptor beta chains were read from a single sample in a study of CD8 T cells in Susac syndrome. TCRdb fed the immunoSEQ multiplex PCR reads into MiXCR, producing one record per CDR3 protein. The sample comprises 200,000 to 250,000 distinct CDR3 sequences, around 95% of which are singletons, and 0.055% to 0.075% rests with the top ten. Sequenced sample: CD4+ T cells from PBMCs. These receptors originate from a human donor with multiple sclerosis. Each CDR3 is given with its conserved first and last residue. D genes are given only for firm matches. Some rows have no size entry. The others give once, few or many, or a class for an expanded clone.

J gene | clone size | V gene | CDR3 length | D gene | CDR3 DNA | CDR3 protein
TRBJ2-1 | . | TRBV4-1 | 16 | . | TGCGCCAGCAGCCAGACAAGACCTGGCTTCCACAATGAACAGTTCTTC | CASSQTRPGFHNEQFF
TRBJ2-1 | . | TRBV2 | 14 | TRBD1 | TGTGCCAGCATGCGCAGGGGGAGCTACAATGAGCAGTTCTTC | CASMRRGSYNEQFF
TRBJ1-1 | . | TRBV18 | 12 | . | TGTGCCAGCTCAAAGGGAGAAACTGAAGCTTTCTTT | CASSKGETEAFF
TRBJ2-1 | . | TRBV24-1 | 14 | . | TGTGCCACCAGTGATTTTCCGGGGCCCCCCACGCTGTTCTTC | CATSDFPGPPTLFF
TRBJ1-5 | . | TRBV24-1 | 15 | . | TGTGCCACCAGTCAGACCTTGGGGAACAATCAGCCCCAGCATTTT | CATSQTLGNNQPQHF
TRBJ1-5 | . | TRBV15 | 16 | . | TGTGCCACCAGAGAGGGGGAGGGGTTGCCCAATCAGCCCCAGCATTTT | CATREGEGLPNQPQHF
TRBJ2-3 | . | TRBV19 | 14 | TRBD2 | TGTGCCAGCGGGACTAGCGGGATCATGGATACGCAGTATTTT | CASGTSGIMDTQYF
TRBJ1-2 | . | TRBV4-1 | 13 | . | TGCGCCAGCAGCCAAGATAAGGCGGGTGGCTACACCTTC | CASSQDKAGGYTF
TRBJ2-5 | . | TRBV3-1 | 13 | . | TGTGCCAGCAGCCTGTGGGAAAAAGAGACCCAGTACTTC | CASSLWEKETQYF
TRBJ2-1 | . | TRBV6-5 | 15 | . | TGTGCCAGCAGTTCCCGAAGGTCCTTCTACAATGAGCAGTTCTTC | CASSSRRSFYNEQFF
TRBJ2-2 | . | TRBV9 | 15 | TRBD1 | TGTGCCAGCAGCGTCCGACCCGGAGGACAGGGAGTACTGTTTTTT | CASSVRPGGQGVLFF
TRBJ1-2 | once | TRBV4-1 | 15 | . | TGCGCCAGCAGCCAAGTGGCGGGCCCAAACCATGGCTACACCTTC | CASSQVAGPNHGYTF
TRBJ2-5 | . | TRBV27 | 13 | . | TGTGCCAGCAGTTCAGCAAACCAAGAGACCCAGTACTTC | CASSSANQETQYF
TRBJ2-3 | . | TRBV29-1 | 13 | TRBD1 | TGCAGCGCCACATCAGGGGGCGCAGATACGCAGTATTTT | CSATSGGADTQYF
TRBJ2-5 | . | TRBV3-1 | 14 | . | TGTGCCAGCAGCCCCGGGACCTACCAAGAGACCCAGTACTTC | CASSPGTYQETQYF
TRBJ2-1 | . | TRBV20-1 | 14 | . | TGCAGTGCGGGAAGGAGGTGGGGGGTCTGGGAGCAGTTCTTC | CSAGRRWGVWEQFF